The 30 T cell receptor beta chains below were found in one sample sequenced in a study of T cell repertoires in cytomegalovirus infection. One entry per CDR3 protein, called by TCRdb with MiXCR from the reads. This table has approximately 140,000 distinct CDR3 sequences, 6.5% appearing once. Sequencing was performed on PBMCs. The receptors were sampled from a human donor in good health (CMV status not recorded). Some clones in this sample may be carry-over from other donors' samples.

This clonotype was detected many times. This chain uses TRBV7-2 with TRBJ2-3; 11 bases are a match to TRBD1. The CDR3 covers 17 residues. Germline CDR1 and CDR2: SGHTA and FQGNSA. Trimming removed 5 bases from V and 0 bases from J; junction bases left unmatched: 7. The CDR3 sequence is CASSLRTGGISTDTQYF. In nucleotides, the CDR3 is TGTGCCAGCAGCCTAAGGACAGGGGGCATTAGCACAGATACGCAGTATTTT.

This clonotype came up many times. The chain links TRBV5-6 to TRBJ1-5, with 7 bases lining up with TRBD1. V lost 4 bases, J lost 7 bases, and 11 bases stayed unmatched. The CDR3 sequence is 15 residues long. CDR1 is SGHDT and CDR2 is YYEEEE in the germline V gene. CDR3: CASSTDRANIQPQHF. The CDR3 DNA is TGTGCCAGCAGCACTGACAGGGCAAATATACAGCCCCAGCATTTT.

The chain employs TRBV29-1 and TRBJ2-7; no clear D. The germline gives CDR1 SQVTM, CDR2 ANQGSEA. The CDR3 runs 13 residues. The V end lost 7 bases, the J end lost 6 bases, and 19 bases lay between the germline ends. CDR3 sequence reads: CSASTAASGEQYF. In DNA, the CDR3 is TGCAGCGCCTCTACCGCGGCGTCTGGCGAGCAGTACTTC.

The chain recombines TRBV19 with TRBJ2-6; D not certain. Between the trimmed V and J ends, which lost 7 bases and 0 bases, there was a span of 7 bases. The CDR3 covers 14 residues. Germline V CDR1 and CDR2: LNHDA, SQIVND (reference sequence). As DNA, the CDR3 is TGTGCCAGTATCCCCCGCTCTGGGGCCAACGTCCTGACTTTC. Translating it yields CASIPRSGANVLTF.

This clonotype was counted at least ten times. V is TRBV7-8 and J is TRBJ2-3; weak D call: TRBD2 (7 bases). Trimming left V 5 bases short and J 3 bases short, with 18 bases between. This CDR3 contains 16 residues. Germline loops: CDR1 SGHVS, CDR2 FQNEAQ. Here the CDR3 DNA reads TGTGCCAGCAGCCCACTAGAGGGGGGGCCGACAGATACGCAGTATTTT. Its protein is CASSPLEGGPTDTQYF.

This clonotype has a handful of counts. This chain links TRBV7-2 with TRBJ2-2; 7 positions agree with TRBD2. Germline CDR1 SGHTA, CDR2 FQGNSA. V was pared by 1 base and J by 4 bases, with 9 bases of the junction left unmatched. The CDR3 sequence is 17 residues long. The CDR3: CASSLVEQGGITGELFF. DNA of the CDR3: TGTGCCAGCAGCTTAGTAGAGCAGGGAGGGATCACCGGGGAGCTGTTTTTT.

This clonotype appeared a few times. J is TRBJ2-1 and V is TRBV20-1, with D possibly called TRBD1 or TRBD2 (5 bases each). Per germline, CDR1 DFQATT and CDR2 SNEGSKA (reference sequence). With 4 bases removed from V and 6 bases from J, the gap between germline ends came to 13 bases. This CDR3 comprises 13 residues. The CDR3 sequence: CSAIRAGGNEQFF. CDR3 DNA: TGCAGTGCTATCCGGGCTGGGGGCAATGAGCAGTTCTTC.

The chain recombines TRBV10-3 with TRBJ1-5; D uncertain. Germline assignment: CDR1 ENHRY and CDR2 SYGVKD. V dropped 8 bases and J dropped 3 bases, with 14 bases sitting between them. The CDR3 contains 14 residues. In DNA, the CDR3 is TGTGCCATCCGCGGGCCCGGCAACAATCAGCCCCAGCATTTT. Its protein is CAIRGPGNNQPQHF.

This clonotype was observed many times. CDR3: CASSLEQNNYGYTF. CDR3 nucleotide sequence: TGCGCCAGCAGCTTGGAACAGAATAACTATGGCTACACCTTC. The chain is built from TRBV5-1 and TRBJ1-2; no clear D gene. There are 14 residues in the CDR3. Trimming stripped 0 bases from V and 1 base from J, with 7 bases between. The V gene's germline CDR1 is SGHRS and CDR2 YFSETQ.

There are a few counts of this clonotype. The chain carries TRBV29-1 and TRBJ2-3; 11 positions agree with TRBD1. This CDR3 contains 13 residues. Germline V CDR1 and CDR2: SQVTM, ANQGSEA. V shed 7 bases and J 5 bases; nucleotides not matched to a gene: 5. CDR3 sequence (DNA): TGCAGCGCTGGACAGGGGGCTCAAGATACGCAGTATTTT. Translation gives CSAGQGAQDTQYF.

This clonotype was found a few times. V gene TRBV28 combines with J gene TRBJ2-5; the match to TRBD2 covers 13 bases. The ends lost 7 bases at V and 9 bases at J; junction bases unmatched: 11. CDR1 is MDHEN, CDR2 SYDVKM, per germline. CDR3 size: 15 residues. CDR3 nucleotides: TGTGCCAGCAAAACTCAGACTAGCGGGGGGAGGGCCCAGTACTTC. Residues: CASKTQTSGGRAQYF.

Ten or more counts support this clonotype. The chain recombines TRBV7-2 with TRBJ2-1, with 7 positions matching TRBD1. Germline CDR1 and CDR2: SGHTA and FQGNSA. V was clipped by 7 bases and J by 5 bases; unmatched bases: 11. The CDR3 consists of 15 residues. The CDR3 DNA reads as TGTGCCAGCACCCCGGGACAGAACCTTCACAATGAGCAGTTCTTC. Translated, it gives CASTPGQNLHNEQFF.

This clonotype occurred many times. The V and J genes are TRBV6-5 and TRBJ1-2, with TRBD1 as a possible D gene (5 bases). This CDR3 region has 13 residues. CDR1 and CDR2 (germline): MNHEY, SVGAGI. V lost 6 bases to trimming and J lost 6 bases, with 14 bases between them. CDR3 protein: CASRLTGSHGYTF. CDR3 bases: TGTGCCAGCAGACTAACAGGTAGCCATGGCTACACCTTC.

This clonotype was observed a handful of times. The chain carries TRBV2 and TRBJ2-3, with D perhaps matching TRBD1 (6 bases). Germline lookup yields CDR1 SNHLY and CDR2 FYNNEI. This CDR3 is built from 14 residues. Trimming took off 6 bases at V and 2 bases at J, with 12 bases between the two ends. CDR3 region: CASSPDRDTDTQYF. Here the CDR3 DNA reads TGTGCCAGCAGCCCGGACAGAGACACAGATACGCAGTATTTT.

Comments on this clonotype: This may come from a read error, since a much larger clone is one base off. The V and J genes are TRBV20-1 and TRBJ2-7; D is uncertain. Deletions cut 3 bases from V and 0 bases from J, with 9 bases between. The CDR3 sequence is 13 residues long. Germline loops: CDR1 DFQATT, CDR2 SNEGSKA (reference sequence). The CDR3 nucleotides are TGCAGTGCTAGGTCCAGCGACTCCTACGAGCAGTACTTC. Its translation: CSARSSDSYEQYF.

This clonotype was counted a few times. The chain uses TRBV18 and TRBJ2-1, with 8 bases that match TRBD1. V shed 2 bases and J 6 bases; nucleotides not matched to a gene: 6. The germline V gene encodes CDR1 KGHSH and CDR2 LQKENI. The CDR3 consists of 15 residues. The CDR3 DNA follows: TGTGCCAGCTCACCAGAGGGACAGGCCTTCAATGAGCAGTTCTTC. Translated: CASSPEGQAFNEQFF.

The sample holds many counts of this clonotype. V gene TRBV7-2 combines with J gene TRBJ1-1; D is perhaps TRBD1 (6 bases). Trimming took off 2 bases at V and 4 bases at J, with 8 bases between the two ends. The germline CDR1 and CDR2 sequences are SGHTA and FQGNSA. CDR3 size: 13 residues. DNA for the CDR3: TGTGCCAGCAGCTTAAGGGGGAGCACTGAAGCTTTCTTT. This gives the protein CASSLRGSTEAFF. The complete variable domain, with remaining parts taken from reference TRBV7-2 and TRBJ1-1, reads GAGVSQSPSNKVTEKGKDVELRCDPISGHTALYWYRQSLGQGLEFLIYFQGNSAPDKSGLPSDRFSAERTGGSVSTLTIQRTQQEDSAVYLCASSLRGSTEAFFGQGTRLTVV.

This clonotype was seen at least ten times. The J gene is TRBJ1-1, the V gene TRBV7-2, with TRBD1 as a possible D gene (6 bases). There are 15 residues in the CDR3. The germline V gene has CDR1 SGHTA and CDR2 FQGNSA. Deletions cut 1 base from V and 11 bases from J, with 20 bases between. CDR3 coding DNA: TGTGCCAGCAGCTTAGGAAGGGGGAGATACCTGGGGGCTTTCTTT. It translates to CASSLGRGRYLGAFF.

The J gene is TRBJ1-1, the V gene TRBV3-1; D remains ambiguous. V lost 0 bases and J lost 0, with 8 bases in between. Germline V gene data show CDR1 as LGHDT and CDR2 as YNNKEL (reference sequence). The CDR3 has 15 amino acids. DNA for the CDR3: TGTGCCAGCAGCCAAGATAGAGGTCTGAACACTGAAGCTTTCTTT. Translated, it gives CASSQDRGLNTEAFF.

This clonotype was counted only a few times. J is TRBJ2-4 and V is TRBV6-5, with 11 bases fitting TRBD2. Germline V gives CDR1 MNHEY, CDR2 SVGAGI. V lost 0 bases and J lost 8; bases outside the gene matches: 3. CDR3 length: 15 amino acids. For the CDR3, the DNA is TGTGCCAGCAGTTACTCTAGCGGGGGGGCCGACATTCAGTACTTC. Residues: CASSYSSGGADIQYF.

This clonotype has a handful of counts. The V gene is TRBV4-1, the J gene TRBJ2-1; perhaps D is TRBD1 or TRBD2 (6 bases each). CDR1 and CDR2 (germline): MGHRA, YSYEKL. V gave up 0 bases and J gave up 4 bases, with 22 bases separating them. This CDR3 is built from 19 residues. CDR3 residues: CASSQELASTRGLYNEQFF. CDR3 bases: TGCGCCAGCAGCCAAGAACTAGCCTCTACCCGGGGGCTTTACAATGAGCAGTTCTTC.

The chain employs TRBV28 and TRBJ1-1, with TRBD1 as a possible D gene (6 bases). Germline CDR1 reads MDHEN; CDR2 reads SYDVKM. The CDR3 is made up of 14 amino acids. The CDR3 DNA is TGTGCAACAGGCCTAGTGGGGGCTGACACTGAAGCTTTCTTT. This gives the protein CATGLVGADTEAFF. Drawing the rest from reference TRBV28 and TRBJ1-1, the complete variable domain is DVKVTQSSRYLVKRTGEKVFLECVQDMDHENMFWYRQDPGLGLRLIYFSYDVKMKEKGDIPEGYSVSREKKERFSLILESASTNQTSMYLCATGLVGADTEAFFGQGTRLTVV.

The V call is TRBV20-1, the J call TRBJ1-5; tentatively, D is TRBD1 (5 bases). CDR1 is DFQATT and CDR2 is SNEGSKA in the germline V gene (reference sequence). V lost 0 bases and J lost 11, with 23 bases in between. This CDR3 has 16 residues. The CDR3 here is CSARDWAGNPINSQHF. CDR3 bases: TGCAGTGCTAGAGATTGGGCAGGGAACCCCATAAACTCCCAGCATTTT.

This clonotype has only a few counts. The chain recombines TRBV5-5 with TRBJ1-6, with 7 nucleotides matching TRBD1. After removal of 4 bases from V and 0 bases from J, the junction contained 7 bases not matched to a gene. Looked up from germline, CDR1 is SGHKS and CDR2 is YYEKEE (reference sequence). This CDR3 has 17 residues. The CDR3 DNA follows: TGTGCCAGCAGCCTGGGACAGCGAAGCTCCTATAATTCACCCCTCCACTTT. It codes for CASSLGQRSSYNSPLHF.

This clonotype was seen more than once but under ten times. The rearrangement links TRBV30 to TRBJ2-7; possibly TRBD1 for D (5 bases). CDR3 size: 12 residues. Trimming took off 5 bases at V and 0 bases at J, with 8 bases between the two ends. Germline-derived CDR1 and CDR2 are GTSNPN and SVGIG (reference sequence). As DNA, the CDR3 is TGTGCCTGGCACAGGAGCTCCTACGAGCAGTACTTC. It is translated as CAWHRSSYEQYF.

This chain links TRBV7-3 with TRBJ2-5; D uncertain. The germline V gene has CDR1 SGHTA and CDR2 FQGTGA. The CDR3 is 13 amino acids. Trimming took off 3 bases at V and 4 bases at J, with 9 bases between the two ends. In DNA form, the CDR3 reads TGTGCCAGCAGCTTTGGTGGGGTAGAGACCCAGTACTTC. Translating it yields CASSFGGVETQYF.

In its sample, this clonotype was seen a few times. The CDR3 DNA sequence: TGCGCCAGCAGCTCACGACAGGGCGGCACAGATACGCAGTATTTT. This gives the protein CASSSRQGGTDTQYF. The gene calls are TRBV5-1 and TRBJ2-3; TRBD1 matches at 7 bases. CDR1 and CDR2 from the germline V gene are SGHRS and YFSETQ. The V segment lost 3 bases and the J segment 1 base; nucleotides outside the gene matches: 5. The CDR3 sequence is 15 residues long.

This clonotype was seen ten or more times. J is TRBJ2-7 and V is TRBV30, with D maybe TRBD2 (6 bases). This CDR3 has 13 amino acids. The germline CDR1 and CDR2 sequences are GTSNPN and SVGIG (reference sequence). In DNA, the CDR3 is TGTGCATGGGAAAACGACCCCGGAGGGGAGCAGTACTTC. Protein product: CAWENDPGGEQYF.

This clonotype appeared many times. The J gene is TRBJ2-3, the V gene TRBV2; no reliable D call. The CDR3 contains 14 residues. The germline V and J ends were trimmed by 5 bases and 2 bases, with 11 bases remaining between them. CDR1 and CDR2 (germline): SNHLY, FYNNEI. CDR3 sequence reads: CASSTGPDTDTQYF. The CDR3 region has the DNA TGTGCCAGCAGTACCGGACCCGACACAGATACGCAGTATTTT.

This clonotype was seen ten or more times. The chain employs TRBV6-2 or TRBV6-3 and TRBJ2-5, with 8 bases fitting TRBD2. Germline V CDR1 and CDR2: MNHEY, SVGEGT. The CDR3 is made up of 15 amino acids. V shed 7 bases, J shed 0 bases, and the junction held 7 bases outside the gene matches. For the CDR3, the DNA is TGTGCCAGCACCCTTGCGGGGGGCAACCAAGAGACCCAGTACTTC. Amino acids: CASTLAGGNQETQYF.